The text below deals with one TCR beta chain. As handled by the study authors: For nucleated cells, counts were estimated from reference gene primer amplification. Clones were sequenced by immunoSEQ multiplex PCR, and TCRdb holds only the in-frame ones, with some missing. V and J calls and clone size are as listed in that table; D and trimming were resolved from the DNA. The data contain 130,000 to 150,000 clones, under 80% of them seen just once; the ten biggest clones take up about 4%. This record belongs to a study of blood T cell repertoires in COVID-19. Study-wide context: The United States, Italy and Spain provided the acute and convalescent COVID-19 samples. In each case, the material was cDNA or gDNA derived from T cells, B-cell-depleted T cells, or PBMCs.

Between the trimmed V and J ends, which lost 2 bases and 7 bases, there was a span of 6 bases. This CDR3 has 13 amino acids. Germline lookup yields CDR1 MNHNS and CDR2 SASEGT. The sequence came from a man in his 60s with acute or convalescent COVID-19. V and J are TRBV6-1 and TRBJ1-6; D not resolved. The specimen sequenced was peripheral blood. The CDR3 DNA sequence: TGTGCCAGCAGTGAATCGAGGAATTCACCCCTCCACTTT. As protein: CASSESRNSPLHF.